This entry lists 24 T cell receptor beta chains sequenced from one sample in a study of blood T cell repertoires in COVID-19 (dated by TCRdb to the early 2020s). The library was prepared using the immunoSEQ multiplex PCR assay. TCRdb retrieved this table from immuneACCESS and kept in-frame rearrangements only. Not all clones are present; in checked studies, unresolved V genes account for under half, and no reason is known for the remainder. The sample has almost 70,000 clones on record, more than 75% of them singletons. Approximately 50% of the sample is taken by the ten largest. Sequencing was carried out using peripheral blood. These receptors all stem from a human donor in a cohort sampled during active COVID-19.

This clone was detected once. The chain uses TRBV6-4 and TRBJ2-2; 7 bases fit TRBD1. CDR3 length equals 15 residues. Germline assignment: CDR1 MRHNA and CDR2 SNTAGT. The V segment lost 5 bases and the J segment 5 bases; nucleotides outside the gene matches: 8. The CDR3 loop is CASSYEGAPTGELFF. CDR3 bases: TGTGCCAGCAGTTACGAGGGGGCCCCGACCGGGGAGCTGTTTTTT.

The chain couples TRBV5-8 to TRBJ2-1; 9 bases fit TRBD2. CDR1 is SGHTS, CDR2 YDEGEE, per germline. There are 15 residues in the CDR3. The V and J ends lost 2 bases and 5 bases, in that order; junction bases with no gene match: 5. The CDR3 nucleotides are TGTGCCAGCAGCTTAGGACTAGCGCAAGACAATGAGCAGTTCTTC. It specifies CASSLGLAQDNEQFF.

This clone was found a few times. The chain couples TRBV5-6 to TRBJ1-4, with D unclear. The CDR3 runs 16 residues. V lost 1 base and J 5 bases, leaving 15 bases between the germline ends. Germline V gene sequence: CDR1 SGHDT, CDR2 YYEEEE. The CDR3 sequence is CASSLKLRVMNEKLFF. The CDR3 DNA sequence: TGTGCCAGCAGCTTGAAACTGCGGGTCATGAATGAAAAACTGTTTTTT.

The J gene is TRBJ2-3, the V gene TRBV6-1; D gene unclear. The CDR3 totals 16 residues. The germline V and J ends were trimmed by 1 base and 4 bases, with 15 bases remaining between them. CDR1 and CDR2 (germline): MNHNS, SASEGT. In DNA form, the CDR3 reads TGTGCCAGCAGTGAAGTAGTCCCCCCGAATGCAGATACGCAGTATTTT. Amino acids: CASSEVVPPNADTQYF.

The V and J genes are TRBV10-1 and TRBJ2-3; no definite D call. CDR1 WNHNN and CDR2 SYGVQD come from the germline V gene (reference sequence). The CDR3 runs 15 residues. V was clipped by 6 bases and J by 0 bases, with 13 bases between them. The CDR3: CASSPGSSSTDTQYF. Here the CDR3 DNA reads TGCGCCAGCAGCCCAGGTTCGTCTAGCACAGATACGCAGTATTTT.

The V gene is TRBV21-1, the J gene TRBJ1-5. TRBV21-1 is termed a pseudogene. The CDR3 is made up of 13 amino acids. For the CDR3, the DNA is TGTGCCAGCAGCGTATTGGGGGGGCAGCCCCAGCATTTT. This sequence encodes CASSVLGGQPQHF.

The sample holds a few counts of this clone. J is TRBJ2-3 and V is TRBV15; D may be TRBD1 (5 bases). CDR1 is LNHNV, CDR2 YYDKDF, per germline (reference sequence). Trimming took off 2 bases at V and 3 bases at J, with 9 bases between the two ends. This CDR3 is built from 14 residues. This CDR3 is CATSRQGGTDTQYF. The CDR3 DNA sequence: TGTGCCACCAGCAGACAGGGTGGTACAGATACGCAGTATTTT.

The chain combines TRBV19 with TRBJ1-1, with a weak D call TRBD1 (6 bases). Germline V CDR1 and CDR2: LNHDA, SQIVND (reference sequence). The CDR3 is 16 residues long. Trimming left V 1 base short and J 3 bases short, with 15 bases between. In DNA, the CDR3 is TGTGCCAGTAGTATAGGAGGCAGGGGAGGGGACACTGAAGCTTTCTTT. Amino acids: CASSIGGRGGDTEAFF.

J is TRBJ2-7 and V is TRBV2; 9 bases line up with TRBD2. From germline, CDR1 is SNHLY and CDR2 FYNNEI. This CDR3 contains 15 residues. The V gene end was trimmed by 8 bases and the J gene end by 2 bases; junction bases not matched to a gene: 10. The CDR3 loop reads CASGELAGRTYEQYF. The DNA for the CDR3 is TGTGCCAGCGGAGAACTAGCGGGTCGCACCTACGAGCAGTACTTC.

V gene TRBV10-1 combines with J gene TRBJ2-5; a possible D gene is TRBD1 (6 bases). The length of the CDR3 is 14 residues. The germline gives CDR1 WNHNN, CDR2 SYGVQD (reference sequence). Trimming removed 0 bases at V and 1 base at J, with 6 bases between. In DNA form, the CDR3 reads TGCGCCAGCAGTGAGTCGGGGGCCCAAGAGACCCAGTACTTC. It codes for CASSESGAQETQYF.

V usage is TRBV7-2 and J usage is TRBJ2-2; 7 nucleotides line up with TRBD2. The ends lost 5 bases at V and 5 bases at J; junction bases unmatched: 11. The CDR3 contains 16 residues. Germline CDR1 reads SGHTA; CDR2 reads FQGNSA. The chain's CDR3 is CASSPSGGKWTGELFF. The CDR3, as DNA: TGTGCCAGCAGCCCTTCCGGGGGGAAATGGACCGGGGAGCTGTTTTTT.

The rearrangement links TRBV3-1 (or the pseudogene TRBV3-2) to TRBJ2-2; tentative D call: TRBD1 (5 bases). Germline CDR1 and CDR2: LGHDT and YNNKEL (reference sequence). The length of the CDR3 is 13 residues. V lost 6 bases and J lost 6, with 11 bases in between. CDR3 residues: CASRRQSSGELFF. CDR3 in DNA: TGTGCCAGCAGACGACAGAGCTCCGGGGAGCTGTTTTTT.

This chain links TRBV6-5 with TRBJ2-1; D not certain. This CDR3 contains 16 residues. Germline V gives CDR1 MNHEY, CDR2 SVGAGI. Trimming took off 0 bases at V and 0 bases at J, with 9 bases between the two ends. In DNA, the CDR3 is TGTGCCAGCAGTTACTCGGGCCCCGGCTCCTACAATGAGCAGTTCTTC. Protein: CASSYSGPGSYNEQFF.

The chain uses TRBV28 and TRBJ1-1; D gene ambiguous. Trimming stripped 3 bases from V and 10 bases from J, with 9 bases between. From germline, CDR1 is MDHEN and CDR2 SYDVKM. The CDR3 has 11 amino acids. The CDR3 bases are TGTGCCAGCAGTTTGGGCCCCAGAGCTTTCTTT. Its protein is CASSLGPRAFF.

The chain couples TRBV9 to TRBJ1-6; 9 bases align to TRBD1. CDR3 length: 14 amino acids. Losses at the gene ends were 3 bases for V and 7 bases for J; bases not matched to a gene: 2. The germline V gene has CDR1 SGDLS and CDR2 YYNGEE. The CDR3 loop is CASSAGTGNSPLHF. The DNA for the CDR3 is TGTGCCAGCAGCGCCGGGACAGGGAATTCACCCCTCCACTTT.

This chain uses TRBV18 with TRBJ1-2; no clear D gene. Per germline, CDR1 KGHSH and CDR2 LQKENI. The CDR3 is 16 residues long. Trimming took off 2 bases at V and 3 bases at J, with 16 bases between the two ends. The CDR3 nucleotides are TGTGCCAGCTCACCAAGAGGTCTCGTTGAAGACTATGGCTACACCTTC. It codes for CASSPRGLVEDYGYTF.

The chain couples TRBV30 to TRBJ2-2; a possible D gene is TRBD1 (5 bases). Deletions cut 7 bases from V and 4 bases from J, with 13 bases between. CDR1 and CDR2 (germline): GTSNPN, SVGIG (reference sequence). The CDR3 runs to 13 residues. CDR3 DNA sequence: TGTGCCTACCCAAAGGGGCCCACCGGGGAGCTGTTTTTT. It specifies CAYPKGPTGELFF. The entire variable domain, with the rest obtained from reference TRBV30 and TRBJ2-2, is as follows: SQTIHQWPATLVQPVGSPLSLECTVEGTSNPNLYWYRQAAGRGLQLLFYSVGIGQISSEVPQNLSASRPQDRQFILSSKKLLLSDSGFYLCAYPKGPTGELFFGEGSRLTVL.

The V and J genes are TRBV28 and TRBJ1-5; TRBD1 might be the D (5 bases). Trimming left V 3 bases short and J 9 bases short, with 21 bases between. This CDR3 is built from 16 residues. In germline, CDR1 is MDHEN, CDR2 SYDVKM. The CDR3 DNA reads TGTGCCAGCAGTTTCTATTTTCGGGGGGAGGGTTGGCCCCAGCATTTT. It codes for CASSFYFRGEGWPQHF.

In DNA, the CDR3 is TGCGCCAGCAGCTTGGCGGAGGGCACAGATACGCAGTATTTT. Amino acid sequence: CASSLAEGTDTQYF. The gene calls are TRBV5-1 and TRBJ2-3, with a possible D match to TRBD2 (5 bases). CDR3 length: 14 amino acids. The ends were cut back, 0 bases at V and 1 base at J, with 6 bases in the middle. Germline CDR1 reads SGHRS; CDR2 reads YFSETQ.

V and J are TRBV28 and TRBJ2-7, with 12 bases that match TRBD1. Unmatched junction bases numbered 6, after V lost 4 bases and J lost 5 bases. The germline gives CDR1 MDHEN, CDR2 SYDVKM. CDR3 length: 15 amino acids. The CDR3 region has the DNA TGTGCCAGCAGTTCATCGGGACAGGGGGCTGACGAGCAGTACTTC. Its translation: CASSSSGQGADEQYF.

V gene TRBV5-1 combines with J gene TRBJ2-1; 10 positions agree with TRBD2. The trim removed 4 bases at V and 8 bases at J, leaving 6 bases unmatched. This CDR3 region has 14 residues. CDR1 is SGHRS, CDR2 YFSETQ, per germline. The CDR3 reads CASSLAGDFDEQFF. CDR3 sequence (DNA): TGCGCCAGCAGCCTAGCGGGGGATTTCGATGAGCAGTTCTTC.

The J gene is TRBJ2-7, the V gene TRBV28; D remains unclear. CDR3 length equals 11 residues. The V end was cut by 5 bases, the J end by 2 bases, with 4 bases between. Germline V gives CDR1 MDHEN, CDR2 SYDVKM. The CDR3 region has the DNA TGTGCCAGCAGTCCCGCCTACGAGCAGTACTTC. It encodes CASSPAYEQYF.

The chain joins TRBV5-8 to TRBJ2-3, with 7 bases lining up with TRBD2. Trimming took 4 bases from V and 5 from J; bases not matched to a gene: 10. CDR3 length: 15 amino acids. Germline V lookup: CDR1 SGHTS, CDR2 YDEGEE. CDR3 in DNA: TGTGCCAGCAGCGTACTAGCGATGGGTATAGATACGCAGTATTTT. It is translated as CASSVLAMGIDTQYF.

The gene calls are TRBV23-1 and TRBJ2-7; 9 bases are a match to TRBD1. TRBV23-1 is given ORF status, its function remaining uncertain. The V and J ends lost 4 bases and 7 bases, in that order; junction bases with no gene match: 11. The CDR3 sequence is 15 residues long. The CDR3 DNA is TGCGCCAGCAGTCCTCCCGGGACAGGGTATTGGGAGCAGTACTTC. Its translation is CASSPPGTGYWEQYF.